The 16 T cell receptor beta chains listed next were all sequenced from one sample in a study of cytomegalovirus exposure and HLA in healthy donors. The PCR was carried out with 60 Vbeta primers and 13 Jbeta primers. Measured with immunoSEQ multiplex PCR; TCRdb has only the in-frame clones, and not every one. Of around 70,000 clones listed, 65% to 80% are singletons. The specimen was PBMCs. These receptors all stem from a male donor in good health and CMV-seropositive.

This chain links TRBV2 with TRBJ1-2; 8 bases match TRBD1. The CDR3 totals 14 residues. The V and J ends lost 5 bases and 6 bases, in that order; junction bases with no gene match: 8. Germline V lookup: CDR1 SNHLY, CDR2 FYNNEI. CDR3 region: CASSQDRVGDGYTF. CDR3 bases: TGTGCCAGCAGTCAGGACAGGGTCGGGGATGGCTACACCTTC.

This clone was recorded a few times. This sequence joins TRBV7-6 and TRBJ2-7; 8 bases map to TRBD1. CDR3 size: 14 residues. Germline V gene lookup returns CDR1 SGHVS and CDR2 FNYEAQ. The V and J ends lost 1 base and 3 bases, in that order; junction bases with no gene match: 2. CDR3 protein: CASSLVTGGYEQYF. The CDR3 region has the DNA TGTGCCAGCAGCTTAGTCACAGGGGGCTACGAGCAGTACTTC.

This clone was counted once. V gene TRBV29-1 combines with J gene TRBJ1-2; no firm D call. V lost 5 bases and J 2 bases, leaving 12 bases between the germline ends. The germline V gene encodes CDR1 SQVTM and CDR2 ANQGSEA. The CDR3 length is 13 residues. The CDR3 DNA reads as TGCAGCGTTTACAATGGTGTCAACTATGGCTACACCTTC. Translating gives CSVYNGVNYGYTF.

This chain joins TRBV4-1 and TRBJ1-5, with 7 bases matching TRBD1. This CDR3 has 17 residues. Germline lookup yields CDR1 MGHRA and CDR2 YSYEKL. Trimming cost V 4 bases and J 7 bases; bases outside gene matches: 16. CDR3 nucleotides: TGCGCCAGCAGCCGCCTTGCAGGGGGGAAGGGTGACCAGCCCCAGCATTTT. As protein: CASSRLAGGKGDQPQHF.

The V and J genes are TRBV1 and TRBJ1-2. TRBV1 is shown as a pseudogene. The CDR3 spans 19 residues. This chain's CDR3 is CTSSQGTSDPLLSNYGYTF. Here the CDR3 DNA reads TGCACCAGCAGCCAAGGAACTAGTGACCCTCTACTCTCTAACTATGGCTACACCTTC.

The chain has TRBV6-1 and TRBJ2-3, with TRBD2 matching over 8 bases. Germline V gene data show CDR1 as MNHNS and CDR2 as SASEGT. The CDR3 length is 15 residues. V shed 6 bases and J 2 bases; nucleotides not matched to a gene: 7. In DNA, the CDR3 is TGTGCCAGCAGCCTCCAGGGACTAGTCACAGATACGCAGTATTTT. Its translation: CASSLQGLVTDTQYF.

This chain links TRBV7-2 with TRBJ2-7; 8 positions agree with TRBD1. CDR3 size: 14 residues. Germline loops: CDR1 SGHTA, CDR2 FQGNSA. Trimming removed 5 bases from V and 3 bases from J; junction bases left unmatched: 6. CDR3 DNA sequence: TGTGCCAGCAGCGCAGGGGGCGCTCTCTACGAGCAGTACTTC. It yields the protein CASSAGGALYEQYF.

V and J are TRBV4-3 and TRBJ2-2; perhaps TRBD1 as D (6 bases). The CDR3 extends over 18 amino acids. Trimming stripped 0 bases from V and 7 bases from J, with 21 bases between. Germline CDR1 LGHNA, CDR2 YSLEER. CDR3 loop: CASSQDSPRGGGDGELFF. The CDR3 region has the DNA TGCGCCAGCAGCCAAGATTCCCCTAGGGGTGGGGGCGACGGGGAGCTGTTTTTT.

This clone occurred a few times. This chain links TRBV7-3 with TRBJ2-2, with D possibly being TRBD2 (6 bases). The ends were cut back, 2 bases at V and 7 bases at J, with 14 bases in the middle. The CDR3 is 15 amino acids. Germline V gene sequence: CDR1 SGHTA, CDR2 FQGTGA. The CDR3 loop is CASSLYQGGGGELFF. DNA of the CDR3: TGTGCCAGCAGCTTATACCAGGGAGGAGGCGGGGAGCTGTTTTTT.

This clone was counted once. As DNA, the CDR3 is TGTGCCAGCAGCTCACGGACTAGCCCCTACGAGCAGTACTTC. This codes for CASSSRTSPYEQYF. The rearrangement uses TRBV7-9 and TRBJ2-7; 8 nucleotides align to TRBD2. CDR1 is SEHNR and CDR2 is FQNEAQ in the germline V gene (reference sequence). CDR3 length: 14 residues. The J segment lost 2 bases and the V segment lost 4 bases, leaving 4 bases of the junction unmatched.

In regard to this clone: At one boundary the junction diverges from the germline segment, which might be a read error. The chain recombines TRBV6-1 with TRBJ2-5; D is unresolved. Germline V gene sequence: CDR1 MNHNS, CDR2 SASEGT. The CDR3 loop spans 16 amino acids. The chain's CDR3 is CAGSEGGSIFQETQYF. The DNA for the CDR3 is TGTGCCGGCAGTGAAGGCGGCAGTATATTCCAAGAGACCCAGTACTTC.

This clone was found once. The chain links TRBV19 to TRBJ2-1; 7 bases map to TRBD2. The CDR3 has 14 residues. J gave up 7 bases and V 6 bases, and 9 bases lay outside the gene matches. From germline, CDR1 is LNHDA and CDR2 SQIVND (reference sequence). CDR3 DNA sequence: TGTGCCAGTAGATCCGGCGGGAGTGGAAATGAGCAGTTCTTC. This sequence encodes CASRSGGSGNEQFF.

This sequence joins TRBV5-1 and TRBJ2-2; D is unresolved. Between the trimmed V and J ends, which lost 1 base and 6 bases, there was a span of 10 bases. This CDR3 is 14 amino acids long. Germline assignment: CDR1 SGHRS and CDR2 YFSETQ. Written as DNA, the CDR3 is TGCGCCAGCAGCTTGAGCCTTATCTCCGGGGAGCTGTTTTTT. Its protein is CASSLSLISGELFF. Complete variable domain (other parts from reference TRBV5-1 and TRBJ2-2): KAGVTQTPRYLIKTRGQQVTLSCSPISGHRSVSWYQQTPGQGLQFLFEYFSETQRNKGNFPGRFSGRQFSNSRSEMNVSTLELGDSALYLCASSLSLISGELFFGEGSRLTVL.

Only one count was recorded for this clone. This chain links TRBV9 with TRBJ2-1; 12 positions agree with TRBD2. The V gene's germline CDR1 is SGDLS and CDR2 YYNGEE. The V segment lost 3 bases and the J segment 4 bases; nucleotides outside the gene matches: 5. This CDR3 region has 16 residues. CDR3 in amino acids: CASSGRLAGDYNEQFF. The CDR3 DNA reads TGTGCCAGCAGCGGGAGACTAGCGGGGGATTACAATGAGCAGTTCTTC.

A remark on this clone: At one end the junction does not follow the germline gene, possibly because of a read error. The V call is TRBV10-3, the J call TRBJ2-2; D might be TRBD2 (6 bases). CDR1 is ENHRY and CDR2 is SYGVKD in the germline V gene. This CDR3 is built from 17 residues. The CDR3 DNA follows: TGTGCCATCATCGGGAGACAGCATACCACCGGGCACCGGGGAGCTGTTTTT. Translation gives CAIIGRQHTTGHRGAVF.

This clone was picked up a small number of times. The CDR3 region is CASSTGGKLYTEAFF. The CDR3, as DNA: TGTGCCAGCAGCACAGGGGGAAAGCTTTACACTGAAGCTTTCTTT. This chain connects TRBV11-2 to TRBJ1-1, with 8 positions matching TRBD1. The CDR3 contains 15 residues. CDR1 is SGHAT, CDR2 FQNNGV, per germline. V shed 5 bases and J 3 bases; nucleotides not matched to a gene: 8.